This T cell receptor beta chain was recorded in a study of cytomegalovirus exposure and HLA in healthy donors. Primers for the PCR totalled 60 Vbeta and 13 Jbeta. Sequencing used immunoSEQ multiplex PCR; TCRdb keeps in-frame clones, though not all of them. The table includes roughly 120,000 clones, around 67% detected once. V gave up 6 bases and J gave up 1 base; unmatched junction bases: 7. This CDR3 has 15 amino acids. Germline V gives CDR1 MNHNY, CDR2 SVGAGI (reference sequence). The J gene is TRBJ2-7, the V gene TRBV6-6; 9 nucleotides agree with TRBD1. Sequenced material: PBMCs. The receptor comes from a man in his fifties or sixties in good health and CMV-seropositive. For the CDR3, the DNA is TGTGCCAGCAGGCCCACAGGGGGCGCTTCCTACGAGCAGTACTTC. It is translated as CASRPTGGASYEQYF.